One T cell receptor beta chain is described in this entry. The sample originates from a study of cytomegalovirus exposure and HLA in healthy donors. Study details: Earlier, almost 120 million unique TCR beta sequences were recovered from 170 million or so T cells by an analysis.

Primers included in the PCR were 60 Vbeta and 13 Jbeta primers. The assay was immunoSEQ multiplex PCR, and TCRdb's table has in-frame clones only and misses some. This sample's table has about 130,000 clones. Looked up from germline, CDR1 is ENHRY and CDR2 is SYGVKD. This CDR3 comprises 13 residues. The chain couples TRBV10-3 to TRBJ2-5, with a possible D match to TRBD1 (6 bases). The J call is doubtful: the DNA matches TRBJ2-7 better. Sequenced: PBMCs. The sequence derives from a man aged 18 to 35 in good health and CMV-seronegative. The DNA for the CDR3 is TGTGCCATCAGTGGGACAGCTTCCTACGAGCAGTACTTC. Its protein product is CAISGTASYEQYF.